This T cell receptor beta chain was recorded in a study of blood T cell repertoires in COVID-19 (TCRdb year 2020). In the study overall: Samples covering the acute and convalescent phases of COVID-19 were provided by collaborators in the United States, Italy and Spain. The prospective study material was composed of cDNA or gDNA derived from T cells, B-cell-depleted T cells, or PBMCs. The sample metadata nearly always contained a de-identified subject ID, COVID-19 status, age in years and sex. A freely available public database, intended as a resource for researchers studying the immune response to SARS-CoV-2, is where the repertoires were released. HLA class I and class II types, where available, came from metadata supplied by the sample provider rather than from assay-based typing. Samples came from the ongoing ImmuneRACE study (first 160 participants) plus 1,254 subjects from 6 global collaborators. Subjects who had been exposed to COVID-19, were actively infected with it, or had recovered from it provided the deeply sampled blood TCRbeta repertoires that made up the dataset. Broader findings and caveats from the paper: The quantity of clinical and demographic metadata differed by source and by participant and was supplied without curation.

V is reduced by 0 bases and J by 7 bases, leaving a spacing of 11 bases between them. The CDR3 covers 15 residues, taking in both the cysteine and the phenylalanine. The entry retains the CDR3 DNA only, 45 bases that are in frame from base 1. For CDR1 and CDR2, the germline V gene lists SGDLS and YYNGEE. On this clone: The antigen it recognizes is unknown. Per-base quality was not reported, and no clone a single base away is much larger than it.

TCRbeta CDR3 regions were amplified from genomic DNA by means of the immunoSEQ Assay, a bias-controlled multiplex PCR. As for how the authors treated the data: The number of nucleated cells in each sample was estimated by amplification of reference gene primers within the assay. Sequence reads were collapsed and filtered to measure the absolute abundance of every unique TCRbeta CDR3 rearrangement. Productive Simpson clonality was computed per sample as the square root of Simpson's diversity index over productive rearrangements. The immuneACCESS repertoire file appears here via TCRdb, limited to in-frame rearrangements. These files lack a portion of the clones; in checked studies, under half of the deficit traces to unresolved V genes, and the cause of the others is not known. Clonal size and the V and J genes are those of that table, whereas D and trimming came from the DNA. For this sample the table gives about 430,000 clones, of which over 75% were detected only once. The top ten clones comprise 1.4% of the sample.

Enrolling through a virtual design, the prospective study's participants ranged in age from roughly 18 to 100 years and lived across some 22 United States geographic areas. Cohort assignment in the prospective study relied on participant-reported clinical history from a screening survey and a study questionnaire. Exposed participants were defined as having been in contact with someone with a PCR-confirmed or clinician-diagnosed COVID-19 case within 2 weeks of study entry. Each participant in the prospective study had whole blood, serum and a nasopharyngeal or oropharyngeal swab collected by mobile phlebotomists. Additional blood draws and questionnaires over an approximately two-month period could optionally be provided by prospective study participants. Blood samples from the prospective study were shipped frozen or at room temperature prior to DNA extraction.

The chain couples TRBV9 to TRBJ1-6; matching of 5 bases hints at TRBD1 as the D gene. Material for sequencing was PBMCs or T cells enriched from blood (not recorded which). This TCR derives from a woman under 30 who had been exposed to COVID-19. The DNA reads as follows: TGTGCCAGCAGCGTAGGGGCAGGGATGAATTCACCCCTCCACTTT. It is translated as CASSVGAGMNSPLHF. With the rest looked up from the reference TRBV9 and TRBJ1-6 genes rather than sequenced, the full variable domain is DSGVTQTPKHLITATGQRVTLRCSPRSGDLSVYWYQQSLDQGLQFLIQYYNGEERAKGNILERFSAQQFPDLHSELNLSSLELGDSALYFCASSVGAGMNSPLHFGNGTRLTVT.